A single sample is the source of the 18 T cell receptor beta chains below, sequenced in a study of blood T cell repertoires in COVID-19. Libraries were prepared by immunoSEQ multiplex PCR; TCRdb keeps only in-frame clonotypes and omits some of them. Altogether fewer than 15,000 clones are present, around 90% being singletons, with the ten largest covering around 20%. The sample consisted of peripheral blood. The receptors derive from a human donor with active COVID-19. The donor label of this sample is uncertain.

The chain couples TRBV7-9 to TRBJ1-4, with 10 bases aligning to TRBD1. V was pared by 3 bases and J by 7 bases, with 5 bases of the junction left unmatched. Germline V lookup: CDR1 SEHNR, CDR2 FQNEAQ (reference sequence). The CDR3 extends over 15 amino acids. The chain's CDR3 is CASSFPGQGVEKLFF. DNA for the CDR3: TGTGCCAGCAGCTTCCCCGGACAGGGGGTTGAAAAACTGTTTTTT. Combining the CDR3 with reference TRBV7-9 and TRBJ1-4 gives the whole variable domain DTGVSQNPRHKITKRGQNVTFRCDPISEHNRLYWYRQTLGQGPEFLTYFQNEAQLEKSRLLSDRFSAERPKGSFSTLEIQRTEQGDSAMYLCASSFPGQGVEKLFFGSGTQLSVL.

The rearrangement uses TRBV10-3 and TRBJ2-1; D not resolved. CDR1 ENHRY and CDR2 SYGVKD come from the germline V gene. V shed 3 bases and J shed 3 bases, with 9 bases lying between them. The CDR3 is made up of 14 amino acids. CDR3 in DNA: TGTGCCATCAGTGAACGTCAGATCTACAATGAGCAGTTCTTC. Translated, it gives CAISERQIYNEQFF.

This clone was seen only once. The CDR3 reads CASSHIGQERGYTF. The CDR3 DNA sequence: TGTGCCAGCAGCCATATAGGACAGGAGAGGGGCTACACCTTC. This rearrangement joins TRBV3-1 (or the pseudogene TRBV3-2) to TRBJ1-2; TRBD1 matches 7 bases. This CDR3 contains 14 residues. V shed 3 bases and J 8 bases; nucleotides not matched to a gene: 9. In germline, CDR1 is LGHDT, CDR2 YNNKEL (reference sequence).

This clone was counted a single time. CDR3 in DNA: TGTGCCAGCAGTGGGCCGGGCACTGAAGCTTTCTTT. Protein sequence: CASSGPGTEAFF. This chain uses TRBV25-1 with TRBJ1-1; D call uncertain. CDR1 MGHDK and CDR2 SYGVNS come from the germline V gene. This CDR3 spans 12 amino acids. Trimming stripped 4 bases from V and 4 bases from J, with 7 bases between.

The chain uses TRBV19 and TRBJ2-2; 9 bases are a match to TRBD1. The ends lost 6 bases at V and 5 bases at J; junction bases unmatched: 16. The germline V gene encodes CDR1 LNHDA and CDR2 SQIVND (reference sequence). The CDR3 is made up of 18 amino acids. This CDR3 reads CASSKAGITGGRTGELFF. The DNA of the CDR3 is TGTGCCAGTAGCAAGGCGGGGATCACAGGGGGCCGGACCGGGGAGCTGTTTTTT. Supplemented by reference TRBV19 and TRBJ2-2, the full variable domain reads DGGITQSPKYLFRKEGQNVTLSCEQNLNHDAMYWYRQDPGQGLRLIYYSQIVNDFQKGDIAEGYSVSREKKESFPLTVTSAQKNPTAFYLCASSKAGITGGRTGELFFGEGSRLTVL.

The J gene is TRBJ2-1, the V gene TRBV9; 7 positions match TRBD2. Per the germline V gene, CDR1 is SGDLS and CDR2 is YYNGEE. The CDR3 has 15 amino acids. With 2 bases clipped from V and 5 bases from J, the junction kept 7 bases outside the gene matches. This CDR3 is CASSVSRRGDNEQFF. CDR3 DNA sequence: TGTGCCAGCAGCGTTTCGCGTCGGGGGGACAATGAGCAGTTCTTC.

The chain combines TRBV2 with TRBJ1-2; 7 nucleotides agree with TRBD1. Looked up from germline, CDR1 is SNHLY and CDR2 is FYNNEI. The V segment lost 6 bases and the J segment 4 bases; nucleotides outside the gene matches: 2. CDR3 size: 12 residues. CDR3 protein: CASRGDSYGYTF. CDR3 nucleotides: TGTGCCAGCAGGGGGGACAGCTATGGCTACACCTTC.

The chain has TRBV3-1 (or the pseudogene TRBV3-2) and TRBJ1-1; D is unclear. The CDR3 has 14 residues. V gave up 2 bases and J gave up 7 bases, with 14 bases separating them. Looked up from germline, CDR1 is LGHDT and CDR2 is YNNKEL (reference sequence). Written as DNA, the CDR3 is TGTGCCAGCAGCCAAAGCCGGGGTTCTGGTGAAGCTTTCTTT. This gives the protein CASSQSRGSGEAFF.

CDR3 DNA sequence: TGTGCCAGCATCCCGGCGGGGGGCCGGGGTACGCAGTATTTT. Protein: CASIPAGGRGTQYF. The V gene is TRBV6-5, the J gene TRBJ2-3; 8 bases line up with TRBD2. The CDR3 runs to 14 residues. V lost 7 bases to trimming and J lost 8 bases; unmatched junction nucleotides: 11. Germline CDR1 reads MNHEY; CDR2 reads SVGAGI.

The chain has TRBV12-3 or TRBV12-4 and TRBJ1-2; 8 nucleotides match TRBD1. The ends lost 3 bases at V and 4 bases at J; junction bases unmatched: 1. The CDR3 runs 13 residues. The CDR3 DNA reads TGTGCCAGCAGTTTGGGGACAGGCTATGGCTACACCTTC. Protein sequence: CASSLGTGYGYTF.

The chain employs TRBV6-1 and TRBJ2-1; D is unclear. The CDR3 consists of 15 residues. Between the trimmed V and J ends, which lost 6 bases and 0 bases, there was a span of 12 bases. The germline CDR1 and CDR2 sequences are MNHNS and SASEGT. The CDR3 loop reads CASRSTPSSYNEQFF. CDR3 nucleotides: TGTGCCAGCAGATCTACTCCTAGCTCCTACAATGAGCAGTTCTTC.

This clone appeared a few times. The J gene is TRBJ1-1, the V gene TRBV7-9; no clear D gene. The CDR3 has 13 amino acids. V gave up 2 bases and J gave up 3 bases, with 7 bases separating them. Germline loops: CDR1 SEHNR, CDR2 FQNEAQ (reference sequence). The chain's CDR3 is CASSLSVDTEAFF. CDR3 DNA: TGTGCCAGCAGCTTATCGGTCGACACTGAAGCTTTCTTT.

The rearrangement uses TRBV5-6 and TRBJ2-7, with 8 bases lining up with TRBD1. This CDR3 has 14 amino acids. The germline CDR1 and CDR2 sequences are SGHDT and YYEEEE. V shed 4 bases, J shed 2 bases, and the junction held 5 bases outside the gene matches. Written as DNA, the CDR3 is TGTGCCAGCAGCCCGGACAGGGCAACCTACGAGCAGTACTTC. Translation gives CASSPDRATYEQYF.

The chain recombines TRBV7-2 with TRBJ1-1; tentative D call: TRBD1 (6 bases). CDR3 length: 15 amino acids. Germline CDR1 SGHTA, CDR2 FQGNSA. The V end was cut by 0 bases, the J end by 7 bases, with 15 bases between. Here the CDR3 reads CASSLALGGVGEAFF. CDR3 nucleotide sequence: TGTGCCAGCAGCTTAGCTTTAGGGGGTGTGGGTGAAGCTTTCTTT.

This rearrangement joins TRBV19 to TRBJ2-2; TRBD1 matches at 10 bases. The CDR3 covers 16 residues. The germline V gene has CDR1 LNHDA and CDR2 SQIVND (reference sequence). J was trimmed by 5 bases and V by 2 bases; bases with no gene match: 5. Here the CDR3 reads CASSIPRTGGTGELFF. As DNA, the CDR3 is TGTGCCAGTAGTATACCTAGGACAGGGGGAACCGGGGAGCTGTTTTTT.

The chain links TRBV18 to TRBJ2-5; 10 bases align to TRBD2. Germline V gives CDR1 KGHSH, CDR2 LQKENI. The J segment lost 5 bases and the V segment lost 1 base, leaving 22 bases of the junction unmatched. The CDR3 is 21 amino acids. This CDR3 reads CASSPQLVGLAGARGVETQYF. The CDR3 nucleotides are TGTGCCAGCTCACCACAGCTCGTCGGTCTAGCGGGGGCCCGGGGTGTCGAGACCCAGTACTTC.

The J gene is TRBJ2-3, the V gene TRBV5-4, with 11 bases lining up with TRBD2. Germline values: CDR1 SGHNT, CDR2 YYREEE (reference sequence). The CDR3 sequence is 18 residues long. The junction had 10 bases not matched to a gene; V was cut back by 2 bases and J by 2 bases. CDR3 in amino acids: CASSFSLAGGIFTDTQYF. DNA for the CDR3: TGTGCCAGCAGCTTTAGCCTAGCGGGGGGTATATTCACAGATACGCAGTATTTT.

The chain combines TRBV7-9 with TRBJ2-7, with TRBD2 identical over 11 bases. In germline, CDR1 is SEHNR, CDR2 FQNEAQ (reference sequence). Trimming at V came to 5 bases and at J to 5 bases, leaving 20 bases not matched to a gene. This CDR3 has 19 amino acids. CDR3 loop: CASSQPDRFSGGGRDEQYF. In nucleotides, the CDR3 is TGTGCCAGCAGCCAACCGGACCGCTTTAGCGGGGGGGGCCGAGACGAGCAGTACTTC.